These 19 T cell receptor beta chains were sequenced from one sample in a study of shared clonotypes between healthy human individuals. Using immunoSEQ multiplex PCR, the repertoire was profiled, and TCRdb retains in-frame clones only, with some absent. The sample has a few hundred thousand clones, around 97% seen once. The sample comprised naive CD4+ T cells sorted from blood. This sample's subset: CD45RA+ positively selected. Every receptor here comes from a woman aged 25 to 39 in good health.

This rearrangement joins TRBV19 to TRBJ2-1, with 7 bases fitting TRBD2. J gave up 5 bases and V 6 bases, and 10 bases lay outside the gene matches. The germline gives CDR1 LNHDA, CDR2 SQIVND (reference sequence). The CDR3 is 15 residues long. The CDR3, as DNA: TGTGCCAGTAGGCCCGTCGGGGGGAGACACAATGAGCAGTTCTTC. Protein sequence: CASRPVGGRHNEQFF.

The CDR3 loop is CAWNTRGVRTEAFF. For the CDR3, the DNA is TGTGCCTGGAATACTAGGGGTGTTCGGACTGAAGCTTTCTTT. This sequence joins TRBV30 and TRBJ1-1, with D perhaps TRBD1 (5 bases). The V gene's germline CDR1 is GTSNPN and CDR2 SVGIG (reference sequence). Trimming left V 4 bases short and J 5 bases short, with 17 bases between. This CDR3 comprises 14 residues.

V gene TRBV30 combines with J gene TRBJ2-5, with no clear D. The CDR3 totals 13 residues. The V and J ends lost 2 bases and 4 bases respectively, with 11 bases between them. Germline assignment: CDR1 GTSNPN and CDR2 SVGIG (reference sequence). This CDR3 is CAWSLGKGETQYF. In nucleotides, the CDR3 is TGTGCCTGGAGTCTAGGGAAGGGAGAGACCCAGTACTTC.

The rearrangement joins TRBV11-2 to TRBJ2-1; D not resolved. Between the trimmed V and J ends, which lost 2 bases and 7 bases, there was a span of 9 bases. The CDR3 contains 13 residues. The germline CDR1 and CDR2 sequences are SGHAT and FQNNGV. The CDR3 region has the DNA TGTGCCAGCAGCTTATCGGACGGGAATGAGCAGTTCTTC. This translates into CASSLSDGNEQFF.

The rearrangement joins TRBV5-6 to TRBJ2-7; D is unclear. V lost 1 base to trimming and J lost 1 base, with 9 bases between them. The CDR3 covers 14 residues. Germline CDR1 and CDR2: SGHDT and YYEEEE. Here the CDR3 DNA reads TGTGCCAGCAGCTTGCCAACGGGTTCCTACGAGCAGTACTTC. Translated: CASSLPTGSYEQYF.

The genes are TRBV5-1 and TRBJ2-3; no firm D call. CDR1 SGHRS and CDR2 YFSETQ come from the germline V gene. The germline V and J ends were trimmed by 0 bases and 2 bases, with 13 bases remaining between them. This CDR3 region has 16 residues. In nucleotides, the CDR3 is TGCGCCAGCAGCTTGGTGGGTAGTGGGGACACAGATACGCAGTATTTT. Its translation is CASSLVGSGDTDTQYF. The variable domain in full, completed from reference TRBV5-1 and TRBJ2-3, reads KAGVTQTPRYLIKTRGQQVTLSCSPISGHRSVSWYQQTPGQGLQFLFEYFSETQRNKGNFPGRFSGRQFSNSRSEMNVSTLELGDSALYLCASSLVGSGDTDTQYFGPGTRLTVL.

Comments on this clone: Other nucleotide sequences from this sample produce the same CDR3. The chain has TRBV5-1 and TRBJ2-3; D is ambiguous. Trimming removed 3 bases from V and 0 bases from J, with 2 bases in between. CDR1 and CDR2 (germline): SGHRS, YFSETQ. The CDR3 loop spans 12 amino acids. For the CDR3, the DNA is TGCGCCAGCAGCTCAAGCACAGATACGCAGTATTTT. This encodes CASSSSTDTQYF. Filled out from reference TRBV5-1 and TRBJ2-3, the complete variable domain reads KAGVTQTPRYLIKTRGQQVTLSCSPISGHRSVSWYQQTPGQGLQFLFEYFSETQRNKGNFPGRFSGRQFSNSRSEMNVSTLELGDSALYLCASSSSTDTQYFGPGTRLTVL.

The V and J genes are TRBV28 and TRBJ2-3, with D possibly being TRBD2 (7 bases). The CDR3 extends over 15 amino acids. The germline gives CDR1 MDHEN, CDR2 SYDVKM. V gave up 7 bases and J gave up 3 bases, with 17 bases separating them. CDR3 sequence: CASKGEVGRTDTQYF. The DNA of the CDR3 is TGTGCCAGCAAGGGGGAGGTCGGGAGGACAGATACGCAGTATTTT.

This clone has just one count. The chain couples TRBV19 to TRBJ2-3, with 13 bases lining up with TRBD2. The length of the CDR3 is 15 residues. Germline V lookup: CDR1 LNHDA, CDR2 SQIVND (reference sequence). J lost 7 bases, V lost 10 bases, and 11 bases had no gene match. CDR3 in amino acids: CANSRTSGRGNTQYF. The CDR3 DNA is TGTGCCAATAGCAGGACTAGCGGGAGAGGGAATACGCAGTATTTT.

The chain recombines TRBV13 with TRBJ1-1, with a tentative D call TRBD1 (6 bases). CDR3 length equals 13 residues. Germline V gene data show CDR1 as PRHDT and CDR2 as FYEKMQ (reference sequence). Trimming shortened V by 7 bases and J by 0 bases, and 9 bases separated the two germline ends. The CDR3 DNA sequence: TGTGCCAGCACCCGGGGGCTGAACACTGAAGCTTTCTTT. Translating gives CASTRGLNTEAFF.

For this clone: Distinct nucleotide sequences in the sample also encode this CDR3. The gene calls are TRBV5-1 and TRBJ2-5; 8 nucleotides agree with TRBD1. V gave up 2 bases and J gave up 2 bases; unmatched junction bases: 5. Germline values: CDR1 SGHRS, CDR2 YFSETQ. The CDR3 totals 15 residues. The DNA for the CDR3 is TGCGCCAGCAGCTTAGACAGGGGCCTACAAGAGACCCAGTACTTC. This codes for CASSLDRGLQETQYF.

The rearrangement uses TRBV11-2 and TRBJ2-1; TRBD2 matches 8 bases. This CDR3 is built from 14 residues. Germline CDR1 reads SGHAT; CDR2 reads FQNNGV. The trim removed 3 bases at V and 9 bases at J, leaving 7 bases unmatched. The CDR3 bases are TGTGCCAGCAGCTTCGGGGGAGCGGGAGTTGAGCAGTTCTTC. Amino acids: CASSFGGAGVEQFF.

The chain uses TRBV28 and TRBJ2-4, with 7 positions matching TRBD1. There are 14 residues in the CDR3. Germline loops: CDR1 MDHEN, CDR2 SYDVKM. The J segment lost 8 bases and the V segment lost 7 bases, leaving 11 bases of the junction unmatched. The CDR3 loop is CASTPGQRTDIQYF. The CDR3 nucleotides are TGTGCCAGCACCCCGGGACAGCGGACGGACATTCAGTACTTC.

The chain couples TRBV25-1 to TRBJ2-5; TRBD2 matches 9 bases. Germline values: CDR1 MGHDK, CDR2 SYGVNS. Germline trimming cut 4 bases from V and 5 bases from J; bases unmatched to any gene: 5. The CDR3 has 14 amino acids. CDR3 sequence reads: CASSASGISETQYF. In DNA, the CDR3 is TGTGCCAGCAGTGCTAGCGGGATTTCGGAGACCCAGTACTTC.

V and J are TRBV19 and TRBJ2-7; TRBD2 matches 7 bases. Germline-derived CDR1 and CDR2 are LNHDA and SQIVND (reference sequence). This CDR3 region has 18 residues. The ends lost 5 bases at V and 3 bases at J; junction bases unmatched: 19. The CDR3 reads CASSPNPSGGRLVYEQYF. The CDR3 nucleotides are TGTGCCAGTAGTCCGAACCCGTCGGGGGGTCGACTTGTCTACGAGCAGTACTTC.

The V call is TRBV29-1, the J call TRBJ1-1, with D hard to call. The V and J ends lost 6 bases and 2 bases respectively, with 13 bases between them. The CDR3 has 13 residues. The germline V gene encodes CDR1 SQVTM and CDR2 ANQGSEA. CDR3 in amino acids: CSVPGPSNTEAFF. The CDR3 DNA reads as TGCAGCGTCCCCGGGCCCAGTAACACTGAAGCTTTCTTT.

The chain uses TRBV18 and TRBJ1-3; no definite D call. Germline V lookup: CDR1 KGHSH, CDR2 LQKENI. The V and J ends lost 6 bases and 5 bases respectively, with 17 bases between them. CDR3 length: 15 amino acids. For the CDR3, the DNA is TGTGCCAGCTCCGCGATACCGCTGGCTAGAAACACCATATATTTT. Its protein is CASSAIPLARNTIYF.

V and J are TRBV11-3 and TRBJ2-7; no definite D call. Germline values: CDR1 SGHNT, CDR2 YENEEA. There are 13 residues in the CDR3. Trimming removed 4 bases at V and 2 bases at J, with 9 bases between. CDR3 nucleotide sequence: TGTGCCAGCAGCTCGAACCCTACCTACGAGCAGTACTTC. Its protein is CASSSNPTYEQYF. Variable domain in full (rest from reference TRBV11-3 and TRBJ2-7): EAGVVQSPRYKIIEKKQPVAFWCNPISGHNTLYWYLQNLGQGPELLIRYENEEAVDDSQLPKDRFSAERLKGVDSTLKIQPAELGDSAVYLCASSSNPTYEQYFGPGTRLTVT.

This clone was detected once. J is TRBJ2-5 and V is TRBV18; 10 positions match TRBD2. V was clipped by 4 bases and J by 6 bases; unmatched bases: 2. The CDR3 length is 13 residues. The germline V gene encodes CDR1 KGHSH and CDR2 LQKENI. The CDR3 nucleotides are TGTGCCAGCTCACGTAGCGGGAGGAAGACCCAGTACTTC. Its translation: CASSRSGRKTQYF.